What follows are 28 T cell receptor beta chains derived from one specimen sequenced in a study of CD8 T cells in ankylosing spondylitis. In TCRdb, the 5' RACE reads were re-called with MiXCR into one record per CDR3 protein. The sample consists of 130,000 or so distinct CDR3 sequences, more than 9.5% of them appearing once. Specimen: blood, either unsorted or a sorted T cell fraction (not recorded which). All receptors derive from a female donor with ankylosing spondylitis or in good health (not recorded which).

The chain couples TRBV2 to TRBJ2-3; D uncertain. Trimming stripped 5 bases from V and 5 bases from J, with 5 bases between. CDR3 length: 11 amino acids. The germline CDR1 and CDR2 sequences are SNHLY and FYNNEI. The CDR3 is CASSWIDTQYF. CDR3 DNA sequence: TGTGCCAGCAGTTGGATAGATACGCAGTATTTT. Full variable domain (outside the CDR3, taken from reference TRBV2 and TRBJ2-3): EPEVTQTPSHQVTQMGQEVILRCVPISNHLYFYWYRQILGQKVEFLVSFYNNEISEKSEIFDDQFSVERPDGSNFTLKIRSTKLEDSAMYFCASSWIDTQYFGPGTRLTVL.

This clonotype was counted at least ten times. The J gene is TRBJ1-2, the V gene TRBV20-1; 8 nucleotides line up with TRBD1. J lost 1 base, V lost 0 bases, and 4 bases had no gene match. CDR3 length: 15 residues. CDR1 is DFQATT and CDR2 is SNEGSKA in the germline V gene (reference sequence). The CDR3 coding sequence is TGCAGTGCTAGAGATTCCGACAGGGGTAACTATGGCTACACCTTC. It yields the protein CSARDSDRGNYGYTF.

This clonotype has at least ten counts. The V call is TRBV12-3 or TRBV12-4, the J call TRBJ1-5; a weak D match, TRBD1 (5 bases). V lost 4 bases, J lost 7 bases, and 8 bases lay in between. This CDR3 is 12 amino acids long. CDR3 protein: CASSSTDQPQHF. The CDR3 DNA reads TGTGCCAGCAGTTCGACAGACCAGCCCCAGCATTTT.

This clonotype was recorded a few times. The V gene is TRBV15, the J gene TRBJ2-2, with TRBD1 identical over 8 bases. V dropped 3 bases and J dropped 5; count of bases not matched to a gene: 5. From germline, CDR1 is LNHNV and CDR2 YYDKDF (reference sequence). The CDR3 covers 15 residues. CDR3 amino acids: CATSRDRDYTGELFF. Here the CDR3 DNA reads TGTGCCACCAGCAGGGACAGGGATTATACCGGGGAGCTGTTTTTT.

The table lists this clonotype with many counts. The CDR3 DNA reads TGTGCCAGCAGCTTACAGGGGTCTAATTCACCCCTCCACTTT. This gives the protein CASSLQGSNSPLHF. The chain has TRBV7-2 and TRBJ1-6, with D possibly being TRBD1 (6 bases). Trimming stripped 2 bases from V and 6 bases from J, with 8 bases between. Per germline, CDR1 SGHTA and CDR2 FQGNSA. The CDR3 has 14 amino acids.

On this clonotype: Given a much more abundant clone one base away, this may be a read error. This chain joins TRBV5-1 and TRBJ2-2; D perhaps matches TRBD2 (6 bases). Trimming left V 1 base short and J 4 bases short, with 11 bases between. Germline assignment: CDR1 SGHRS and CDR2 YFSETQ. The CDR3 has 15 residues. CDR3 bases: TGCGCCAGCAGCTTGACCCTGGAGGGCACCGGGGAGCTGTTTTTT. It specifies CASSLTLEGTGELFF.

This clonotype occurred a few times. V usage is TRBV20-1 and J usage is TRBJ2-5, with 7 bases that match TRBD2. V gave up 4 bases and J gave up 4 bases; unmatched junction bases: 9. CDR1 is DFQATT, CDR2 SNEGSKA, per germline (reference sequence). The CDR3 has 14 residues. CDR3 sequence: CSATPGGARETQYF. CDR3 nucleotides: TGCAGTGCTACTCCGGGGGGAGCCCGAGAGACCCAGTACTTC.

This clonotype was seen repeatedly, ten times or more. This chain joins TRBV11-3 and TRBJ2-1; 11 bases map to TRBD2. Germline assignment: CDR1 SGHNT and CDR2 YENEEA. This CDR3 is 17 amino acids long. With 5 bases clipped from V and 9 bases from J, the junction kept 15 bases outside the gene matches. The chain's CDR3 is CASSPRATSGKYGEQFF. The CDR3 DNA reads as TGTGCCAGCAGCCCGAGGGCGACTAGCGGGAAGTATGGTGAGCAGTTCTTC.

J is TRBJ2-7 and V is TRBV11-3, with 8 bases matching TRBD1. CDR1 is SGHNT and CDR2 is YENEEA in the germline V gene. The CDR3 runs to 13 residues. Unmatched junction bases numbered 2, after V lost 4 bases and J lost 3 bases. CDR3 DNA: TGTGCCAGCAGCTCCGGGACAGGCTACGAGCAGTACTTC. Its protein is CASSSGTGYEQYF.

At least ten counts were recorded for this clonotype. This chain uses TRBV20-1 with TRBJ1-3; D gene ambiguous. Per the germline V gene, CDR1 is DFQATT and CDR2 is SNEGSKA (reference sequence). The length of the CDR3 is 15 residues. V lost 1 base and J 4 bases, leaving 14 bases between the germline ends. CDR3 in DNA: TGCAGTGCTAGAGCCCCGGCGACCGAAGGAAACACCATATATTTT. Translated: CSARAPATEGNTIYF.

This rearrangement joins TRBV5-1 to TRBJ2-2; no reliable D call. V was cut by 0 bases and J by 1 base, with 10 bases left in between. From germline, CDR1 is SGHRS and CDR2 YFSETQ. The CDR3 runs to 16 residues. CDR3 coding DNA: TGCGCCAGCAGCTTGGCCATAACTGGGAACACCGGGGAGCTGTTTTTT. This codes for CASSLAITGNTGELFF.

This clonotype was seen a few times. The V gene is TRBV18, the J gene TRBJ2-7; D ambiguous. Deletions cut 0 bases from V and 0 bases from J, with 9 bases between. This CDR3 contains 15 residues. Germline assignment: CDR1 KGHSH and CDR2 LQKENI. The CDR3 is CASSPPGPSSYEQYF. CDR3 nucleotide sequence: TGTGCCAGCTCACCACCGGGCCCTAGCTCCTACGAGCAGTACTTC.

This clonotype was picked up a small number of times. An end of the junction differs from the germline gene, which may be a read error. V is TRBV3-1 and J is TRBJ2-1; D gene unclear. Germline values: CDR1 LGHDT, CDR2 YNNKEL (reference sequence). The length of the CDR3 is 11 residues. The CDR3 region is CASSRHNDQFF. The DNA of the CDR3 is TGTGCCAGCAGCCGACACAATGATCAGTTCTTC.

The table lists this clonotype with many counts. The chain recombines TRBV28 with TRBJ2-1; tentatively, D is TRBD1 or TRBD2 (5 bases each). CDR3 length equals 15 residues. With 7 bases removed from V and 0 bases from J, the gap between germline ends came to 13 bases. The germline CDR1 and CDR2 sequences are MDHEN and SYDVKM. The CDR3 here is CASKSPGTSYNEQFF. DNA for the CDR3: TGTGCCAGCAAAAGTCCAGGGACCTCCTACAATGAGCAGTTCTTC.

This clonotype was counted many times. This chain links TRBV5-4 with TRBJ2-2; 14 bases map to TRBD2. CDR1 and CDR2 from the germline V gene are SGHNT and YYREEE (reference sequence). The trim removed 0 bases at V and 6 bases at J, leaving 10 bases unmatched. The CDR3 is made up of 19 amino acids. CDR3 sequence reads: CASSLGLAGGPGLAGELFF. The CDR3 region has the DNA TGTGCCAGCAGCTTGGGACTAGCGGGGGGGCCTGGTTTGGCCGGGGAGCTGTTTTTT.

This chain joins TRBV29-1 and TRBJ2-3; D is undetermined. V dropped 4 bases and J dropped 0 bases, with 11 bases sitting between them. The CDR3 runs 14 residues. CDR1 and CDR2 from the germline V gene are SQVTM and ANQGSEA. The CDR3 sequence: CSVVRQLSTDTQYF. As DNA, the CDR3 is TGCAGCGTTGTAAGGCAGCTCAGCACAGATACGCAGTATTTT.

This clonotype was recorded many times. The J gene is TRBJ2-2, the V gene TRBV25-1; 10 bases fit TRBD1. V lost 5 bases and J lost 7; bases outside the gene matches: 4. The germline V gene encodes CDR1 MGHDK and CDR2 SYGVNS. This CDR3 is built from 14 residues. The CDR3 reads CASSRQGAVGELFF. The CDR3, as DNA: TGTGCCAGCAGTCGACAGGGGGCGGTCGGGGAGCTGTTTTTT. The variable domain in full, with the rest retrieved from reference TRBV25-1 and TRBJ2-2, is EADIYQTPRYLVIGTGKKITLECSQTMGHDKMYWYQQDPGMELHLIHYSYGVNSTEKGDLSSESTVSRIRTEHFPLTLESARPSHTSQYLCASSRQGAVGELFFGEGSRLTVL.

The chain links TRBV5-1 to TRBJ2-1, with 7 bases matching TRBD2. Trimming took 5 bases from V and 4 from J; bases not matched to a gene: 9. CDR3 length: 15 residues. Germline CDR1 and CDR2: SGHRS and YFSETQ. The CDR3 protein is CASRILAANYNEQFF. CDR3 nucleotide sequence: TGCGCCAGCAGAATCCTAGCGGCGAATTACAATGAGCAGTTCTTC.

This clonotype was counted many times. This chain connects TRBV11-2 to TRBJ2-1; no clear D gene. With 3 bases removed from V and 10 bases from J, the gap between germline ends came to 10 bases. Looked up from germline, CDR1 is SGHAT and CDR2 is FQNNGV. The CDR3 covers 12 residues. DNA for the CDR3: TGTGCCAGCAGCTTTTCAGGAAAAGAGCAGTTCTTC. It yields the protein CASSFSGKEQFF.

A few counts support this clonotype. The V gene is TRBV29-1, the J gene TRBJ2-1, with D unresolved. Trimming shortened V by 4 bases and J by 8 bases, and 12 bases separated the two germline ends. The length of the CDR3 is 12 residues. CDR1 and CDR2 (germline): SQVTM, ANQGSEA. The CDR3 is CSVVPTGDEQFF. DNA for the CDR3: TGCAGCGTTGTACCAACTGGGGATGAGCAGTTCTTC.

Ten or more counts support this clonotype. V and J are TRBV5-1 and TRBJ1-1; D remains unclear. Germline CDR1 and CDR2: SGHRS and YFSETQ. Trimming pared 4 bases from V and 2 bases from J, leaving 12 bases between. This CDR3 region has 14 residues. Here the CDR3 reads CASSQNSDNTEAFF. Here the CDR3 DNA reads TGCGCCAGCAGCCAAAACTCAGACAACACTGAAGCTTTCTTT.

The V and J genes are TRBV20-1 and TRBJ2-7; 9 bases are shared with TRBD1. Germline loops: CDR1 DFQATT, CDR2 SNEGSKA (reference sequence). The CDR3 totals 15 residues. The V segment lost 2 bases and the J segment 7 bases; nucleotides outside the gene matches: 12. In DNA, the CDR3 is TGCAGTGCTAGATCCTCCACAGGGGGCGCGGGGGAGCAGTACTTC. It specifies CSARSSTGGAGEQYF.

On this clonotype: A read error may be the cause here, since a much bigger clone is one base away. The chain carries TRBV5-1 and TRBJ2-1; TRBD2 agrees at 7 bases. The germline gives CDR1 SGHRS, CDR2 YFSETQ. The CDR3 is 15 amino acids. The V and J ends lost 0 bases and 8 bases, in that order; junction bases with no gene match: 8. CDR3 coding DNA: TGCGCCAGCAGCTTGGCGATGCGGGAGTCGGATGAGCAGTTCTTC. Translating gives CASSLAMRESDEQFF.

At least ten counts were recorded for this clonotype. This chain joins TRBV29-1 and TRBJ2-1; TRBD2 agrees at 9 bases. There are 15 residues in the CDR3. The ends lost 5 bases at V and 5 bases at J; junction bases unmatched: 10. Germline values: CDR1 SQVTM, CDR2 ANQGSEA. The DNA of the CDR3 is TGCAGCGTTTCCCAAAGAATAGCGGGAGACAATGAGCAGTTCTTC. Translating it yields CSVSQRIAGDNEQFF.

This clonotype was seen many times. The rearrangement uses TRBV5-1 and TRBJ1-3; D remains ambiguous. Germline lookup yields CDR1 SGHRS and CDR2 YFSETQ. The CDR3 has 14 amino acids. Trimming stripped 1 base from V and 4 bases from J, with 9 bases between. The CDR3 nucleotides are TGCGCCAGCAGCTTGTCTGGAGGAGGAAACACCATATATTTT. Protein: CASSLSGGGNTIYF.

There are many counts of this clonotype. The gene calls are TRBV29-1 and TRBJ1-1; no clear D gene. The CDR3 is 12 amino acids. Germline V gene sequence: CDR1 SQVTM, CDR2 ANQGSEA. Trimming cost V 4 bases and J 4 bases, with 10 bases left between them. CDR3 in amino acids: CSVVGVGTEAFF. In nucleotides, the CDR3 is TGCAGCGTTGTCGGAGTTGGCACTGAAGCTTTCTTT.

This clonotype was counted at least ten times. This sequence joins TRBV18 and TRBJ1-3; D call uncertain. The CDR3 is 16 residues long. The germline CDR1 and CDR2 sequences are KGHSH and LQKENI. Trimming shortened V by 6 bases and J by 3 bases, and 18 bases separated the two germline ends. The CDR3 loop is CASSPINPESGNTIYF. The CDR3 nucleotides are TGTGCCAGCTCTCCAATTAACCCGGAAAGTGGAAACACCATATATTTT.

The chain employs TRBV20-1 and TRBJ1-1; possibly TRBD1 for D (5 bases). Germline-derived CDR1 and CDR2 are DFQATT and SNEGSKA (reference sequence). V was cut by 6 bases and J by 10 bases, with 21 bases left in between. The CDR3 sequence is 13 residues long. CDR3 residues: CSAPGGQGMGAFF. CDR3 nucleotides: TGCAGTGCCCCCGGGGGTCAGGGTATGGGAGCTTTCTTT.